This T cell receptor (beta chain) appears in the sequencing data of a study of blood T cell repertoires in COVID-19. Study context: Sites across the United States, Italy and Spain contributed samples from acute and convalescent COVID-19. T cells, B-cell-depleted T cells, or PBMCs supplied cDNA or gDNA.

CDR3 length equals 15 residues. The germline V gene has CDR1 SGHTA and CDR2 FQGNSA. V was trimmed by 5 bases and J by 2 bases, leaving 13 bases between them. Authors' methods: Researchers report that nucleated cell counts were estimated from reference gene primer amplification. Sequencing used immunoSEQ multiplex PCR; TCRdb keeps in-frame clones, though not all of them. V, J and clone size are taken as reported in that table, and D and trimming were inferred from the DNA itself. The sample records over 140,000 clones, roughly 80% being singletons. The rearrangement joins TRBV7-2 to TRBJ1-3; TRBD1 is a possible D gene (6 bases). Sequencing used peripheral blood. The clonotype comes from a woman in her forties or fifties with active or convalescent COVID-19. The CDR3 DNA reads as TGTGCCAGCAGCCGTCTACAGGGAACTGGAAACACCATATATTTT. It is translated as CASSRLQGTGNTIYF. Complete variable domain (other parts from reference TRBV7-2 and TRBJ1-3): GAGVSQSPSNKVTEKGKDVELRCDPISGHTALYWYRQSLGQGLEFLIYFQGNSAPDKSGLPSDRFSAERTGGSVSTLTIQRTQQEDSAVYLCASSRLQGTGNTIYFGEGSWLTVV.